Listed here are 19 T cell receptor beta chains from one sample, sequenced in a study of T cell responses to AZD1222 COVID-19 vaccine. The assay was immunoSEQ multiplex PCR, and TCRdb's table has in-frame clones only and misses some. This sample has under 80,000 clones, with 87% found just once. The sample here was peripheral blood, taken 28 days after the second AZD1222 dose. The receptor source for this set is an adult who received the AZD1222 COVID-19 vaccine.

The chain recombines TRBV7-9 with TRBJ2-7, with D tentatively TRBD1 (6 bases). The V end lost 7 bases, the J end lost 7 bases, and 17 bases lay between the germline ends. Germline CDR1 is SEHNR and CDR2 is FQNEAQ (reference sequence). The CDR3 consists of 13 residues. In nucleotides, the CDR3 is TGTGCCAGCATCCCAAGGGGGATTGGGGAGCAGTACTTC. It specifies CASIPRGIGEQYF. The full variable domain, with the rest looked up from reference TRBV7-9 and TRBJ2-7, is DTGVSQNPRHKITKRGQNVTFRCDPISEHNRLYWYRQTLGQGPEFLTYFQNEAQLEKSRLLSDRFSAERPKGSFSTLEIQRTEQGDSAMYLCASIPRGIGEQYFGPGTRLTVT.

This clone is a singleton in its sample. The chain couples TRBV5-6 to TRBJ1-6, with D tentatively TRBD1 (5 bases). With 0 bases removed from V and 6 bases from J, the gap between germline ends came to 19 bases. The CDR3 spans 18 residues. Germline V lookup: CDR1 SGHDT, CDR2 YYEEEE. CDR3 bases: TGTGCCAGCAGCTTGGTCGTCCGGCAGGGACCGGCTAATTCACCCCTCCACTTT. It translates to CASSLVVRQGPANSPLHF. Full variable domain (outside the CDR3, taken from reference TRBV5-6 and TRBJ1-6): DAGVTQSPTHLIKTRGQQVTLRCSPKSGHDTVSWYQQALGQGPQFIFQYYEEEERQRGNFPDRFSGHQFPNYSSELNVNALLLGDSALYLCASSLVVRQGPANSPLHFGNGTRLTVT.

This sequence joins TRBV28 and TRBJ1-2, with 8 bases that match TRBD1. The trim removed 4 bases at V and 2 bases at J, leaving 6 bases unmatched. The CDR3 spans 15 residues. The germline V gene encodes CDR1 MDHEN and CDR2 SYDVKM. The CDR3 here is CASSSQGEGNYGYTF. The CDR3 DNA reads TGTGCCAGCAGTTCACAGGGGGAGGGGAACTATGGCTACACCTTC.

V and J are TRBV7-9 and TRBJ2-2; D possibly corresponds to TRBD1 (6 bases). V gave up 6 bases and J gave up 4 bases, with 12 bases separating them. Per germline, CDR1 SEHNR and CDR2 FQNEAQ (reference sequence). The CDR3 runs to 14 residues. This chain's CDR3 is CASRPTGITGELFF. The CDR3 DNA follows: TGTGCCAGCAGACCCACAGGGATCACCGGGGAGCTGTTTTTT.

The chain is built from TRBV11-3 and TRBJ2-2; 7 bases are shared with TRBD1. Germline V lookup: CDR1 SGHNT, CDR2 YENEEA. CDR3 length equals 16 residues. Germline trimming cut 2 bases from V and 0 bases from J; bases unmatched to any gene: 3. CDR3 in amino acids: CASSLTGDPNTGELFF. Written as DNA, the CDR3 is TGTGCCAGCAGCTTAACAGGGGACCCGAACACCGGGGAGCTGTTTTTT.

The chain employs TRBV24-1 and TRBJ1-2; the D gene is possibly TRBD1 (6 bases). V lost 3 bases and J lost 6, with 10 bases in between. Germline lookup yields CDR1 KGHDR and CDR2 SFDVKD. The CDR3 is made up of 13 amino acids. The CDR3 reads CATSDADSDGYTF. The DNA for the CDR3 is TGTGCCACCAGTGATGCGGACAGTGATGGCTACACCTTC.

CDR3: CASSSPMTDGAFF. CDR3 bases: TGTGCCAGCAGCTCACCCATGACAGACGGAGCTTTCTTT. The V gene is TRBV7-2, the J gene TRBJ1-1; D is possibly TRBD1 (5 bases). The germline V gene has CDR1 SGHTA and CDR2 FQGNSA. This CDR3 contains 13 residues. The V end was cut by 4 bases, the J end by 10 bases, with 16 bases between.

DNA for the CDR3: TGTGCCAGCAGCAGTGGGTGGGATGAGCAGTTCTTC. It is translated as CASSSGWDEQFF. This chain links TRBV7-8 with TRBJ2-1, with D uncertain. The CDR3 consists of 12 residues. The V gene's germline CDR1 is SGHVS and CDR2 FQNEAQ. V shed 5 bases and J shed 8 bases, with 10 bases lying between them. Filled out from reference TRBV7-8 and TRBJ2-1, the complete variable domain reads GAGVSQSPRYKVAKRGQDVALRCDPISGHVSLFWYQQALGQGPEFLTYFQNEAQLDKSGLPSDRFFAERPEGSVSTLKIQRTQQEDSAVYLCASSSGWDEQFFGPGTRLTVL.

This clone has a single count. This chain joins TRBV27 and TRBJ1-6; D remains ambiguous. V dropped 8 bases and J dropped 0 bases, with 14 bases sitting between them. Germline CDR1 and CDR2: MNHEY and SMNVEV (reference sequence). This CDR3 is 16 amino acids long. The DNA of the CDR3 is TGTGCCAGCGGAGAACGAGGGCTCTCCTATAATTCACCCCTCCACTTT. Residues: CASGERGLSYNSPLHF.

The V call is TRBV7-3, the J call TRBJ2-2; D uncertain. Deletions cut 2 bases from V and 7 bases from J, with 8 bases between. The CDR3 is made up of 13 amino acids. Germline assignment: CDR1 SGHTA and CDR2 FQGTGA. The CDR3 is CASSLSWGGELFF. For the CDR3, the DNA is TGTGCCAGCAGCTTATCGTGGGGCGGGGAGCTGTTTTTT. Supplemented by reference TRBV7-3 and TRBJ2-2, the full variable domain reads GAGVSQTPSNKVTEKGKYVELRCDPISGHTALYWYRQSLGQGPEFLIYFQGTGAADDSGLPNDRFFAVRPEGSVSTLKIQRTERGDSAVYLCASSLSWGGELFFGEGSRLTVL.

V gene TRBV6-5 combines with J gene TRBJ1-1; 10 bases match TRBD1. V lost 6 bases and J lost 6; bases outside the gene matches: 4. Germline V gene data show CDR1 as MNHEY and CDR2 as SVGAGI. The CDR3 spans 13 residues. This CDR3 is CASSPDRGAEAFF. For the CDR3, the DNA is TGTGCCAGCAGCCCGGACAGGGGGGCTGAAGCTTTCTTT.

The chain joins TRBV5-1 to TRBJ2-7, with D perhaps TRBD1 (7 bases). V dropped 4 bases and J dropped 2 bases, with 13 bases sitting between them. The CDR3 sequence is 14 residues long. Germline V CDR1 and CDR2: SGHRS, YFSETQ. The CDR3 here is CASSPSGGTYEQYF. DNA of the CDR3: TGCGCCAGCAGCCCTTCAGGGGGGACCTACGAGCAGTACTTC.

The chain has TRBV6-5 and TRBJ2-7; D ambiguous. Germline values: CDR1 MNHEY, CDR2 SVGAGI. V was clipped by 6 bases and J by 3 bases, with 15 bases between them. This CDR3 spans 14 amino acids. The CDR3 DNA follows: TGTGCCAGCAGAAACAGTGGAAACAACTACGAGCAGTACTTC. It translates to CASRNSGNNYEQYF.

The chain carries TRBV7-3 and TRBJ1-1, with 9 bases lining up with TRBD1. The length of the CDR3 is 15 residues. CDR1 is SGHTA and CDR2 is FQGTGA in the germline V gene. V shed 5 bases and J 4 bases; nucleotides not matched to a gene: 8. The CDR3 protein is CASSHGQGPSTEAFF. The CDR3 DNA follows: TGTGCCAGCAGCCACGGACAGGGGCCTAGCACTGAAGCTTTCTTT.

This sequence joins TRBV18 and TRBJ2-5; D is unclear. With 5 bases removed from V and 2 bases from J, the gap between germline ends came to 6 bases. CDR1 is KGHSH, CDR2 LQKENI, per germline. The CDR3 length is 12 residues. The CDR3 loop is CASSETQETQYF. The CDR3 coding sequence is TGTGCCAGCTCAGAGACTCAAGAGACCCAGTACTTC. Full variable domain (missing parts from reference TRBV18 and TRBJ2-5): NAGVMQNPRHLVRRRGQEARLRCSPMKGHSHVYWYRQLPEEGLKFMVYLQKENIIDESGMPKERFSAEFPKEGPSILRIQQVVRGDSAAYFCASSETQETQYFGPGTRLLVL.

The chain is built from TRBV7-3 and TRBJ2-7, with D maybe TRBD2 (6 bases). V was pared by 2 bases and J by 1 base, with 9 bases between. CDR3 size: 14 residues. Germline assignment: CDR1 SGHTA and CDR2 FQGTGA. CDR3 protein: CASSLGGGSYEQYF. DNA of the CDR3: TGTGCCAGCAGCTTAGGGGGAGGATCCTACGAGCAGTACTTC.

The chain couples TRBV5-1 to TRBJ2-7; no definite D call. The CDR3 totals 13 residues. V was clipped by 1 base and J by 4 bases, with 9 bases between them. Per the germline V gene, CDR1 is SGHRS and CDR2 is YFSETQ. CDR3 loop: CASSLLANYEQYF. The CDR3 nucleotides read TGCGCCAGCAGCTTGCTCGCCAATTACGAGCAGTACTTC.

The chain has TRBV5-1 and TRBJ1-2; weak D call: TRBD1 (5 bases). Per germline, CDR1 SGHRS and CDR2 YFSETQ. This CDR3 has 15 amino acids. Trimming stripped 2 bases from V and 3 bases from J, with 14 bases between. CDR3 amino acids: CASSLTGIRDYGYTF. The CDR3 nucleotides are TGCGCCAGCAGCTTAACAGGAATACGAGACTATGGCTACACCTTC.

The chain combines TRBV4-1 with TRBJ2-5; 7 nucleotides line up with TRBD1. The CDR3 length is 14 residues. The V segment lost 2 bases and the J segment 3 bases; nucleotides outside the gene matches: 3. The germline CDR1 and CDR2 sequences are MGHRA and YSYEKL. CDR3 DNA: TGCGCCAGCAGCCAACCCGGACAGGAAGAGACCCAGTACTTC. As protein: CASSQPGQEETQYF.